This T cell receptor beta chain was identified in a study of T cell repertoires in cytomegalovirus infection. For the study at large: Recently described HLA-C-restricted plus well-studied HLA-B-restricted CMV epitopes were used. It was the public TCR beta signatures that indicated both CMV infection and matching HLA type. Study conclusions and caveats: HLA-C-restricted CMV clonotypes gave the most frequent clonotype in two of eight donors.

As for this clonotype: Its specificity is unknown.

Each CDR3 protein is one row after TCRdb ran MiXCR on the reads. The sample has around 340,000 distinct CDR3 sequences; roughly 29% are singletons. The trim removed 6 bases at V and 2 bases at J, leaving 3 bases unmatched. The CDR3 spans 12 residues. The V gene's germline CDR1 is SQVTM and CDR2 ANQGSEA. Sequencing used cultured PBMCs, obtained from culture after CMV antigen stimulation. The rearrangement uses TRBV29-1 and TRBJ1-1, with 7 nucleotides matching TRBD1. This receptor was identified in a human donor in good health (CMV status not recorded). Some clones in this sample may be carry-over from other donors' samples. CDR3 in amino acids: CSVDRVNTEAFF. The CDR3 nucleotides are TGCAGCGTAGACAGGGTTAACACTGAAGCTTTCTTT.